This passage covers 16 T cell receptor beta chains from one sample sequenced in a study of cytomegalovirus exposure and HLA in healthy donors. Vbeta (60) and Jbeta (13) primers were used in the PCR. Produced via immunoSEQ multiplex PCR; TCRdb's table is partial and in-frame only. The sample contains some 150,000 clones, over 8% of which appear only once. The sequencing sample was made of PBMCs. Receptor source: a male donor in good health and CMV-seronegative.

This clone was counted between two and nine times. The chain couples TRBV7-9 to TRBJ1-4, with a possible D match to TRBD1 (6 bases). This CDR3 region has 17 residues. In germline, CDR1 is SEHNR, CDR2 FQNEAQ (reference sequence). V shed 5 bases and J shed 10 bases, with 26 bases lying between them. CDR3 protein: CASSPKPSQGIMGKLFF. The CDR3 DNA reads TGTGCCAGCAGCCCAAAGCCATCACAGGGTATCATGGGAAAACTGTTTTTT.

The gene calls are TRBV5-1 and TRBJ2-5; a possible D gene is TRBD1 (6 bases). The germline V gene has CDR1 SGHRS and CDR2 YFSETQ. The CDR3 is 15 residues long. The V and J ends lost 0 bases and 4 bases respectively, with 13 bases between them. The CDR3 sequence: CASSLDQGRGETQYF. As DNA, the CDR3 is TGCGCCAGCAGCTTGGATCAGGGGCGAGGAGAGACCCAGTACTTC.

The chain joins TRBV28 to TRBJ2-5; 8 bases are a match to TRBD1. CDR3 length: 13 amino acids. The V gene end was trimmed by 7 bases and the J gene end by 5 bases; junction bases not matched to a gene: 6. Germline V gene sequence: CDR1 MDHEN, CDR2 SYDVKM. CDR3 region: CASTLTGGETQYF. The DNA of the CDR3 is TGTGCCAGCACCTTAACAGGGGGGGAGACCCAGTACTTC.

This clone was recorded a few times. The V gene is TRBV7-2, the J gene TRBJ1-2, with TRBD1 identical over 7 bases. Per the germline V gene, CDR1 is SGHTA and CDR2 is FQGNSA. CDR3 length: 16 residues. V lost 5 bases, J lost 5 bases, and 14 bases stayed unmatched. CDR3: CASSPNLGQGGYGYTF. The CDR3 DNA reads as TGTGCCAGCAGCCCAAACCTCGGGCAGGGGGGTTATGGCTACACCTTC.

This clone was seen more than once but under ten times. This chain uses TRBV19 with TRBJ1-5; 9 bases are a match to TRBD1. The CDR3 sequence is 15 residues long. Per the germline V gene, CDR1 is LNHDA and CDR2 is SQIVND (reference sequence). The V gene end was trimmed by 6 bases and the J gene end by 11 bases; junction bases not matched to a gene: 14. This chain's CDR3 is CASSLQGARGESQHF. The CDR3 nucleotides are TGTGCCAGTAGCCTACAGGGGGCTCGGGGGGAGTCCCAGCATTTT.

The V gene is TRBV5-1, the J gene TRBJ2-5; weak D call: TRBD1 (6 bases). Trimming pared 4 bases from V and 4 bases from J, leaving 20 bases between. This CDR3 region has 16 residues. The germline V gene encodes CDR1 SGHRS and CDR2 YFSETQ. The CDR3 reads CASSRAAGDPSETQYF. Written as DNA, the CDR3 is TGCGCCAGCAGCCGCGCGGCAGGGGACCCCTCAGAGACCCAGTACTTC.

This clone has only a few counts. V usage is TRBV4-1 and J usage is TRBJ1-2, with D possibly TRBD1 on 6 matching bases. The CDR3 contains 15 residues. Germline V gene data show CDR1 as MGHRA and CDR2 as YSYEKL. The V end lost 1 base, the J end lost 4 bases, and 13 bases lay between the germline ends. The CDR3 loop is CASSQVFTGTYGYTF. CDR3 DNA: TGCGCCAGCAGCCAAGTTTTTACAGGGACCTATGGCTACACCTTC.

The V gene is TRBV5-3, the J gene TRBJ1-5; D is unclear. TRBV5-3 is known as an ORF, though its function is uncertain. The CDR3 sequence is 14 residues long. Trimming took off 6 bases at V and 8 bases at J, with 18 bases between the two ends. In DNA form, the CDR3 reads TGTGCCAGAACTCAGTCGTCGGGTTTTGAGCCCCAGCATTTT. Translation gives CARTQSSGFEPQHF.

This chain links TRBV4-2 with TRBJ2-7; 8 nucleotides agree with TRBD1. CDR1 is LGHNA and CDR2 is YNFKEQ in the germline V gene. The CDR3 loop spans 17 amino acids. V was clipped by 0 bases and J by 0 bases; unmatched bases: 7. The CDR3 protein is CASSQDGDRKYSYEQYF. The CDR3 nucleotides are TGTGCCAGCAGCCAAGATGGGGACAGGAAGTACTCCTACGAGCAGTACTTC.

This clone came up once. The rearrangement joins TRBV18 to TRBJ2-5, with 10 nucleotides matching TRBD1. CDR1 KGHSH and CDR2 LQKENI come from the germline V gene. This CDR3 is built from 15 residues. J lost 4 bases, V lost 3 bases, and 5 bases had no gene match. This CDR3 reads CASSPVTGGLETQYF. In DNA, the CDR3 is TGTGCCAGCTCACCGGTGACAGGGGGCCTAGAGACCCAGTACTTC.

This clone was found a few times. The V call is TRBV7-2, the J call TRBJ2-6; 11 bases are a match to TRBD1. Germline CDR1 SGHTA, CDR2 FQGNSA. Germline trimming cut 4 bases from V and 2 bases from J; bases unmatched to any gene: 7. The CDR3 is 18 residues long. CDR3 region: CASSSRTGGRAGANVLTF. CDR3 bases: TGTGCCAGCAGCTCTAGGACAGGGGGCCGAGCTGGGGCCAACGTCCTGACTTTC.

This clone appeared a few times. The chain uses TRBV5-4 and TRBJ2-7; D is perhaps TRBD2 (5 bases). Germline V lookup: CDR1 SGHNT, CDR2 YYREEE (reference sequence). V was shortened by 3 bases and J by 3 bases, with 13 bases between the two germline ends. The CDR3 has 14 amino acids. In nucleotides, the CDR3 is TGTGCCAGCAGCTCCGTCGGGATTAGCTACGAGCAGTACTTC. It translates to CASSSVGISYEQYF.

In this sample, this clone turned up a few times. The chain employs TRBV28 and TRBJ2-6; a weak D match, TRBD2 (6 bases). This CDR3 is 16 amino acids long. Deletions cut 6 bases from V and 0 bases from J, with 12 bases between. Germline values: CDR1 MDHEN, CDR2 SYDVKM. The CDR3 nucleotides read TGTGCCAGCAGCTGGAGGAGGGACTCTGGGGCCAACGTCCTGACTTTC. Residues: CASSWRRDSGANVLTF.

This clone was found a few times. The chain links TRBV4-1 to TRBJ1-2, with no clear D. The CDR3 runs 11 residues. CDR1 is MGHRA and CDR2 is YSYEKL in the germline V gene. Between the trimmed V and J ends, which lost 4 bases and 8 bases, there was a span of 8 bases. The CDR3 spells CASSPSRGYTF. The CDR3 DNA sequence: TGCGCCAGCAGCCCGAGCAGGGGCTACACCTTC.

The V and J genes are TRBV4-3 and TRBJ2-7; possibly TRBD2 for D (6 bases). With 0 bases removed from V and 4 bases from J, the gap between germline ends came to 16 bases. The CDR3 spans 16 residues. Germline V gives CDR1 LGHNA, CDR2 YSLEER. The CDR3 sequence is CASSQDRASGTYEQYF. DNA for the CDR3: TGCGCCAGCAGCCAAGACAGGGCCTCAGGGACTTACGAGCAGTACTTC.

Points on this clone: The junction departs from the called germline gene at one end, perhaps through a read error. Within the sample, other DNA sequences also encode this same CDR3. This chain joins TRBV27 and TRBJ1-5; D not certain. This CDR3 region has 14 residues. CDR1 and CDR2 (germline): MNHEY, SMNVEV (reference sequence). DNA of the CDR3: TGTGCCAGCAGCTTATTAGCTCCCAATCAGCCCCAGCATTTT. Protein: CASSLLAPNQPQHF.